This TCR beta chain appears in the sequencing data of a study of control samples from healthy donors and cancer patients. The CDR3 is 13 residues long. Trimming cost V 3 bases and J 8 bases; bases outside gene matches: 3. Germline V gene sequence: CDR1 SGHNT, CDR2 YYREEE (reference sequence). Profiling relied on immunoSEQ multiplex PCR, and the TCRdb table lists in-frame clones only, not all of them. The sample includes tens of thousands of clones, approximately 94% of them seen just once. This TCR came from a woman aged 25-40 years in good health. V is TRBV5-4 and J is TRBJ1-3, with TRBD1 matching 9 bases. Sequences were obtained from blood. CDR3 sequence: CASSWDRAYTIYF. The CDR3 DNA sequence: TGTGCCAGCAGCTGGGACAGGGCATACACCATATATTTT.